A single T cell receptor beta chain is shown here with its context. Its antigen remains unknown. Repertoires were generated with immunoSEQ multiplex PCR, while TCRdb's copy carries only in-frame clones and drops some. The table lists approximately 150,000 clones, 94% of them singletons. Per germline, CDR1 LNHDA and CDR2 SQIVND (reference sequence). Trimming took 4 bases from V and 6 from J; bases not matched to a gene: 8. The CDR3 consists of 14 residues. This sample is drawn from a study of T cell responses to AZD1222 COVID-19 vaccine. Findings of the study overall: Regions 160-218 and 743-854 dominated among vaccine-associated CD4 TCRs spanning spike. The donor cohort was predominantly white British with a female majority, and clonal diversity may have been underestimated. Reports say nearly half of spike-specific TCRs go after unmutated variant regions. An increase in Spike-specific TCR breadth and depth was observed after two AZD1222 doses.

The chain combines TRBV19 with TRBJ1-2; 7 bases map to TRBD1. This receptor was identified in an adult in good health. The sequencing used peripheral blood, collected on day 0 of AZD1222 vaccination. The CDR3 sequence: CASSRDRDLNGYTF. For the CDR3, the DNA is TGTGCCAGTAGTAGAGACAGGGATCTAAATGGCTACACCTTC.